These T cell receptor beta chains were read from a single sample in a study of T cell responses to AZD1222 COVID-19 vaccine. The table came from immunoSEQ multiplex PCR; TCRdb's copy has only in-frame clones and leaves some out. The data show 65,000 to 95,000 clones, approximately 84% seen once. Sequencing used peripheral blood, obtained on day 0 of AZD1222 vaccination. These TCRs come from an adult in good health. Both conserved end residues are part of each CDR3. The D gene is left open where the match is weak. Some rows mark clone size as missing; the rest say once, few, many or name a class of expanded clone.

abundance: .; d_gene: .; j_gene: TRBJ1-6; v_gene: TRBV7-2; CDR3aa: CASSLRVLDSPLHF; CDR3nt: TGTGCCAGCAGCTTAAGGGTTTTGGATTCACCCCTCCACTTT
abundance: once; d_gene: TRBD2; j_gene: TRBJ2-7; v_gene: TRBV10-2; CDR3aa: CASRVAGGNRYSYEQYF; CDR3nt: TGCGCCAGCAGGGTAGCGGGGGGTAACCGTTACTCCTACGAGCAGTACTTC
abundance: .; d_gene: .; j_gene: TRBJ2-7; v_gene: TRBV11-1; CDR3aa: CASSSQTGPYEQYF; CDR3nt: TGTGCCAGCAGCTCCCAGACAGGACCCTACGAGCAGTACTTC
abundance: .; d_gene: TRBD1; j_gene: TRBJ1-5; v_gene: TRBV30; CDR3aa: CAWSDSPRDRGSGDQPQHF; CDR3nt: TGTGCCTGGAGTGACAGCCCCCGGGACAGGGGGTCCGGCGATCAGCCCCAGCATTTT
abundance: .; d_gene: TRBD1; j_gene: TRBJ1-2; v_gene: TRBV10-3; CDR3aa: CAISSPFLGVRGTDGYTF; CDR3nt: TGTGCCATCAGTTCCCCGTTCTTGGGGGTCAGGGGGACGGATGGCTACACCTTC
abundance: .; d_gene: .; j_gene: TRBJ2-2; v_gene: TRBV7-8; CDR3aa: CASSQGGRKTTNTGELFF; CDR3nt: TGTGCCAGCAGCCAGGGCGGTCGGAAAACCACGAACACCGGGGAGCTGTTTTTT
abundance: .; d_gene: TRBD1; j_gene: TRBJ1-4; v_gene: TRBV6-2/TRBV6-3; CDR3aa: CASSYQLWGQGNEKLFF; CDR3nt: TGTGCCAGCAGTTACCAGTTGTGGGGACAGGGGAATGAAAAACTGTTTTTT
abundance: .; d_gene: TRBD2; j_gene: TRBJ2-1; v_gene: TRBV30; CDR3aa: CAWSVISSGGPGNEQFF; CDR3nt: TGTGCCTGGAGTGTTATCTCTAGCGGGGGCCCCGGGAATGAGCAGTTCTTC
abundance: .; d_gene: .; j_gene: TRBJ1-2; v_gene: TRBV6-6; CDR3aa: CASSSYGDSENYGYTF; CDR3nt: TGTGCCAGCAGCTCCTACGGAGACAGCGAAAACTATGGCTACACCTTC
abundance: many; d_gene: TRBD1; j_gene: TRBJ1-2; v_gene: TRBV29-1; CDR3aa: CSVEDTTGGYGYTF; CDR3nt: TGCAGCGTTGAAGACACTACAGGGGGCTATGGCTACACCTTC
abundance: few; d_gene: .; j_gene: TRBJ1-6; v_gene: TRBV6-5; CDR3aa: CASSYSRQSPRSLHF; CDR3nt: TGTGCCAGCAGTTACTCAAGACAGTCGCCCCGGTCCCTCCACTTT
abundance: .; d_gene: .; j_gene: TRBJ1-5; v_gene: TRBV5-6; CDR3aa: CASSGHDQPQHF; CDR3nt: TGTGCCAGCAGTGGGCACGATCAGCCCCAGCATTTT
abundance: .; d_gene: TRBD1; j_gene: TRBJ2-5; v_gene: TRBV7-3; CDR3aa: CASSLSGQGETQYF; CDR3nt: TGTGCCAGCAGCTTATCCGGACAGGGGGAGACCCAGTACTTC
abundance: .; d_gene: .; j_gene: TRBJ2-7; v_gene: TRBV7-6; CDR3aa: CASSSRTDYEQYF; CDR3nt: TGTGCCAGCAGCTCGAGGACGGACTACGAGCAGTACTTC
abundance: .; d_gene: .; j_gene: TRBJ1-6; v_gene: TRBV7-6; CDR3aa: CASSLGLMGPNSPLHF; CDR3nt: TGTGCCAGCAGCTTAGGTCTCATGGGACCTAATTCACCCCTCCACTTT